These T cell receptor beta chains were read from a single sample in a study of cytotoxic CD8 clonotypes in ibrutinib-treated CLL. Sequencing used immunoSEQ multiplex PCR; TCRdb keeps in-frame clones, though not all of them. The data hold 35,000 to 40,000 clones, with 65% to 75% observed a single time. The sequencing used PBMCs, collected at disease progression, from a patient treated with ibrutinib. The receptors derive from a human donor with chronic lymphocytic leukemia. The CDR3 runs from the conserved cysteine through the conserved F or W. Each record gives: D gene, J gene, clone size, V gene, CDR3 DNA, CDR3 protein. The D gene is left open where the match is weak. Size is omitted from some rows. Given values are once, few, many or a class for expanded clones.

D gene: TRBD1
J gene: TRBJ1-2
clone size: -
V gene: TRBV6-5
CDR3 DNA: TGTGCCAGCAGTACCACAGGGGGCGCCTATGGCTACACCTTC
CDR3 protein: CASSTTGGAYGYTF

D gene: -
J gene: TRBJ1-1
clone size: once
V gene: TRBV5-1
CDR3 DNA: TGCGCCAGCAGCTTGGGGGTGTTTGGGCTGGGGACTGAAGCTTTCTTT
CDR3 protein: CASSLGVFGLGTEAFF

D gene: TRBD2
J gene: TRBJ2-3
clone size: -
V gene: TRBV7-6
CDR3 DNA: TGTGCCAGCAGCTTAGTCGGGGGGTCAGATACGCAGTATTTT
CDR3 protein: CASSLVGGSDTQYF

D gene: -
J gene: TRBJ1-2
clone size: -
V gene: TRBV5-4
CDR3 DNA: TGTGCCAGCAGCTTGGAAAGACATGGCTACACCTTC
CDR3 protein: CASSLERHGYTF

D gene: -
J gene: TRBJ2-7
clone size: -
V gene: TRBV12-5
CDR3 DNA: TGTGCTAGTGGTTTGCCAGGGGAGGGGCCCGACGAGCAGTACTTC
CDR3 protein: CASGLPGEGPDEQYF

D gene: TRBD1
J gene: TRBJ1-2
clone size: few
V gene: TRBV5-1
CDR3 DNA: TGCGCCAGCAGCTCACAGGGGGCCAGTTATGGCTACACCTTC
CDR3 protein: CASSSQGASYGYTF

D gene: -
J gene: TRBJ1-4
clone size: -
V gene: TRBV10-3
CDR3 DNA: TGTGCCATCAGTGAGTGGACAGAACTAGCAACTAATGAAAAACTGTTTTTT
CDR3 protein: CAISEWTELATNEKLFF

D gene: -
J gene: TRBJ2-6
clone size: -
V gene: TRBV6-6
CDR3 DNA: TGTGCCAGCAGTTTGGGCTCTGGGGCCAACGTCCTGACTTTC
CDR3 protein: CASSLGSGANVLTF

D gene: TRBD1
J gene: TRBJ1-2
clone size: few
V gene: TRBV5-4
CDR3 DNA: TGTGCCAGCAGCCCGAACAGGGGGCAGGGCTACACCTTC
CDR3 protein: CASSPNRGQGYTF

D gene: -
J gene: TRBJ1-2
clone size: -
V gene: TRBV10-1
CDR3 DNA: TGCGCCAGCAGTGAGGGCACGAACTATGGCTACACCTTC
CDR3 protein: CASSEGTNYGYTF

D gene: -
J gene: TRBJ1-3
clone size: -
V gene: TRBV15
CDR3 DNA: TGTGCCACCAGCAGAGTGGGGCTAAGGTCCGGAAACACCATATATTTT
CDR3 protein: CATSRVGLRSGNTIYF

D gene: -
J gene: TRBJ2-3
clone size: -
V gene: TRBV6-1
CDR3 DNA: TGTGCCAGCAGACCCCGACTAGGGGGCACAGATACGCAGTATTTT
CDR3 protein: CASRPRLGGTDTQYF

D gene: TRBD1
J gene: TRBJ2-2
clone size: -
V gene: TRBV5-1
CDR3 DNA: TGCGCCAGCAGCTTGTTTGACAGGGGGCACACCGGGGAGCTGTTTTTT
CDR3 protein: CASSLFDRGHTGELFF

D gene: TRBD1
J gene: TRBJ1-2
clone size: -
V gene: TRBV15
CDR3 DNA: TGTGCCACCAGCAGGGGACAGGGGACGTCTAACTATGGCTACACCTTC
CDR3 protein: CATSRGQGTSNYGYTF

D gene: TRBD1
J gene: TRBJ1-5
clone size: -
V gene: TRBV6-5
CDR3 DNA: TGTGCCACCCAGGGGAGGGGGCTTGATCAGCCCCAGCATTTT
CDR3 protein: CATQGRGLDQPQHF

D gene: TRBD1
J gene: TRBJ2-7
clone size: -
V gene: TRBV5-5
CDR3 DNA: TGTGCCAGCAGCTTGGCCCAGGGGGCTTACGAGCAGTACTTC
CDR3 protein: CASSLAQGAYEQYF

D gene: TRBD2
J gene: TRBJ2-3
clone size: -
V gene: TRBV2
CDR3 DNA: TGTGCCAGCACCCTTAGCGGGGTCGCAATCACAGATACGCAGTATTTT
CDR3 protein: CASTLSGVAITDTQYF

D gene: TRBD1
J gene: TRBJ1-1
clone size: -
V gene: TRBV6-1
CDR3 DNA: TGTGCCAGCAGTCTGACTACAGGGGGGACTGAAGCTTTCTTT
CDR3 protein: CASSLTTGGTEAFF

D gene: TRBD2
J gene: TRBJ2-1
clone size: -
V gene: TRBV6-1
CDR3 DNA: TGTGCCAGCACCGTGGGACTAGCGCGCAATGAGCAGTTCTTC
CDR3 protein: CASTVGLARNEQFF

D gene: -
J gene: TRBJ1-1
clone size: -
V gene: TRBV6-1
CDR3 DNA: TGTGCCAGCAGGGATGACCCGAACACTGAAGCTTTCTTT
CDR3 protein: CASRDDPNTEAFF

D gene: -
J gene: TRBJ2-2
clone size: many
V gene: TRBV28
CDR3 DNA: TGTGCCAGCACCCACCGAGGGGTCGGGGAGCTGTTTTTT
CDR3 protein: CASTHRGVGELFF